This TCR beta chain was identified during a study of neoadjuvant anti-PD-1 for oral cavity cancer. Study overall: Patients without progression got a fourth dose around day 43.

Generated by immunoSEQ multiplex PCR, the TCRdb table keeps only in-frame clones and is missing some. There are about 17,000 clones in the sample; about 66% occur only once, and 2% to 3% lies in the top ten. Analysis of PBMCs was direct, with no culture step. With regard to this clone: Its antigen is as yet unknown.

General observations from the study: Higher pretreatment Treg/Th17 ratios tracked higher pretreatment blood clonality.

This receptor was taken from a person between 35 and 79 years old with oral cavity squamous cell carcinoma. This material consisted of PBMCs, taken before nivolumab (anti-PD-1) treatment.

The CDR3 region has the DNA TGTGCCAGCAGTCTGGGAGGTAGCAAAAACATTCAGTACTTC. Its protein product is CASSLGGSKNIQYF. The rearrangement links TRBV27 to TRBJ2-4; D perhaps matches TRBD2 (6 bases). The CDR3 consists of 14 residues. V lost 5 bases and J 3 bases, leaving 11 bases between the germline ends. The germline CDR1 and CDR2 sequences are MNHEY and SMNVEV (reference sequence).